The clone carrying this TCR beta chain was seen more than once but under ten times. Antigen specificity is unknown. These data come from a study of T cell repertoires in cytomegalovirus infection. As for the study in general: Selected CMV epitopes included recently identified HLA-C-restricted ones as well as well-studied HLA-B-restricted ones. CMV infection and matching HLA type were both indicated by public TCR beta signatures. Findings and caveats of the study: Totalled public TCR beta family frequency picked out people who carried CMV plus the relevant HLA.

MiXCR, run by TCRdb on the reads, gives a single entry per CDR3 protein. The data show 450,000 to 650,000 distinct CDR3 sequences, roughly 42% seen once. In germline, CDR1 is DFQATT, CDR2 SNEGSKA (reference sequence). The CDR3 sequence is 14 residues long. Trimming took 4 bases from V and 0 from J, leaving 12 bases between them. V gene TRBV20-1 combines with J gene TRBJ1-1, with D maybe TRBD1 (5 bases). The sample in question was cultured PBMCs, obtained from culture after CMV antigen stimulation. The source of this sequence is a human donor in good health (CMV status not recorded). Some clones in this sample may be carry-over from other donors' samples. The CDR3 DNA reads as TGCAGTGCTATTTGGCCGACAGTGAACACTGAAGCTTTCTTT. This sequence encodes CSAIWPTVNTEAFF.